Sequencing of this TCR beta chain was carried out in a study of blood T cell repertoires in COVID-19. At the level of the study: The samples span acute and convalescent COVID-19 from the United States, Italy and Spain. PBMCs, B-cell-depleted T cells, or T cells provided the cDNA or gDNA that made up the material.

TCRdb's table, derived via immunoSEQ multiplex PCR, lists solely in-frame clones and lacks some. This repertoire shows roughly 160,000 clones, approximately 79% found once; its top ten account for around 3%. This clone appeared once. V shed 2 bases, J shed 3 bases, and the junction held 8 bases outside the gene matches. This CDR3 spans 15 amino acids. Germline values: CDR1 SGHKS, CDR2 YYEKEE (reference sequence). Sequenced material: peripheral blood. The chain employs TRBV5-5 and TRBJ2-7, with 7 bases that match TRBD1. The source of this sequence is a woman of 80 years or more with acute or convalescent COVID-19. The CDR3 DNA reads TGTGCCAGCAGCTTACTACGCGACAGGGACTACGAGCAGTACTTC. Its protein product is CASSLLRDRDYEQYF.